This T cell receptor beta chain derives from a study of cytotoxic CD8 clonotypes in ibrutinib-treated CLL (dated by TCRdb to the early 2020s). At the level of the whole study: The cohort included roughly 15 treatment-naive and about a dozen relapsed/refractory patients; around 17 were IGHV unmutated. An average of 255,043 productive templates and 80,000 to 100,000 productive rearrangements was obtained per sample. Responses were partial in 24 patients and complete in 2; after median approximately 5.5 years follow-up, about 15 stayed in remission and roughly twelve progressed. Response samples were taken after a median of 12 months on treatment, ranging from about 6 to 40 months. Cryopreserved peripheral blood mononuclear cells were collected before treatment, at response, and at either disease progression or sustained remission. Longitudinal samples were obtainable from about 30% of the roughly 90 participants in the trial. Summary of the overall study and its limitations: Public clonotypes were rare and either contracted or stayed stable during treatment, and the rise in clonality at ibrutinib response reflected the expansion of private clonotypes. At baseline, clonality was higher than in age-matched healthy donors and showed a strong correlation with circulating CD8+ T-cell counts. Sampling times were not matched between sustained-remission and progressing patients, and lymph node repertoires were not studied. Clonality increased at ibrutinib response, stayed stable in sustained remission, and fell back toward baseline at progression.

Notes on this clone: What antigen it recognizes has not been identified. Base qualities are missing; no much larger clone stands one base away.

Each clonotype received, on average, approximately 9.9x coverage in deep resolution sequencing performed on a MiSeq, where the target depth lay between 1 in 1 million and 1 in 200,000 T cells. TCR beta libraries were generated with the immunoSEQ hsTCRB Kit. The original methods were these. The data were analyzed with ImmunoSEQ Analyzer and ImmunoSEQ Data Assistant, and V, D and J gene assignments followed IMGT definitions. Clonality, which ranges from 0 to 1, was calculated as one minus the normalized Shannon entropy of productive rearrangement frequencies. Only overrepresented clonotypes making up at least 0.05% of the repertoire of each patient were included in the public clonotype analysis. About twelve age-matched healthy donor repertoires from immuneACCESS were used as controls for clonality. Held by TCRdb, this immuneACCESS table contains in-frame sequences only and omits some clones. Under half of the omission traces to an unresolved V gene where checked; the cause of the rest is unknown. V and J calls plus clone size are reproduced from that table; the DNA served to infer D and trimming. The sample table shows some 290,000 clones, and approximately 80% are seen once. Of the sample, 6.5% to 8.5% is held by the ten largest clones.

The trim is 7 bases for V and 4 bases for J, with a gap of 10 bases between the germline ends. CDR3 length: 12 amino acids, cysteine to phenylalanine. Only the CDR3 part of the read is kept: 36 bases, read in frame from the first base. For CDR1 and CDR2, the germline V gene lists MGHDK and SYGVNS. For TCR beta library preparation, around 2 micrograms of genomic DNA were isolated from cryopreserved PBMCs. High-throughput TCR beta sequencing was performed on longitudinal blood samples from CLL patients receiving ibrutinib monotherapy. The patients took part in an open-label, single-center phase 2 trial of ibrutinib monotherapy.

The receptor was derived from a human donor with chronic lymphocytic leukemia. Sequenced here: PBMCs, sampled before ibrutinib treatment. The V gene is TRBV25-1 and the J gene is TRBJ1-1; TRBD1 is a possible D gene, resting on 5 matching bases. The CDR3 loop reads CASTEGVTEAFF. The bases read TGTGCCAGCACCGAAGGGGTCACTGAAGCTTTCTTT.